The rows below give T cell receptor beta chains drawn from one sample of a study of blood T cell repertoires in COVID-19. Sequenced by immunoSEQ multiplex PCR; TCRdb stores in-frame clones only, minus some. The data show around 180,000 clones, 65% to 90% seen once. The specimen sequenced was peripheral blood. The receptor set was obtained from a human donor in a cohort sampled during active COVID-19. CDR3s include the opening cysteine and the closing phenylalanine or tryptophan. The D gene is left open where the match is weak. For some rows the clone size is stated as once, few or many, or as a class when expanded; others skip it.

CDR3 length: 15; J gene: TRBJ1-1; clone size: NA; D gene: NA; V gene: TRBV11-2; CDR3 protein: CASSLKGGLNTEAFF; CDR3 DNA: TGTGCCAGCAGCTTAAAGGGAGGGCTGAACACTGAAGCTTTCTTT
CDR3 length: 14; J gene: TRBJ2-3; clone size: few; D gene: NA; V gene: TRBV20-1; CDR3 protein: CSASLVADTDTQYF; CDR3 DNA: TGCAGTGCTAGTTTGGTAGCGGACACAGATACGCAGTATTTT
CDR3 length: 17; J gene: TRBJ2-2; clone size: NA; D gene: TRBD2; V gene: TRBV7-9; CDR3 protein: CASSPRLAGAYTGELFF; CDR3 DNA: TGTGCCAGCAGCCCCAGACTAGCGGGGGCCTACACCGGGGAGCTGTTTTTT
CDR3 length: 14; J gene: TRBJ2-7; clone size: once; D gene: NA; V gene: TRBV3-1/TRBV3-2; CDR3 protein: CASSQERVAQEQYF; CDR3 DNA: TGTGCCAGCAGCCAAGAGAGGGTAGCTCAAGAGCAGTACTTC
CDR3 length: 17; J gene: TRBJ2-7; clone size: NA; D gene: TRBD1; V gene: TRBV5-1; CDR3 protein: CASSRTTGQGASYEQYF; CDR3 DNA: TGCGCCAGCAGCCGTACCACGGGACAGGGCGCCTCCTACGAGCAGTACTTC
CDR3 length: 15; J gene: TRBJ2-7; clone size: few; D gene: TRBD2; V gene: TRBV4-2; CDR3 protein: CASSRTSGGAYEQYF; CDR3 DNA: TGTGCCAGCAGCCGAACTAGCGGGGGGGCCTACGAGCAGTACTTC
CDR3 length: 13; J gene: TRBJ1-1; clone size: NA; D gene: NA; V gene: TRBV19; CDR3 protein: CASSTVLGPEAFF; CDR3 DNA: TGTGCCAGTAGCACGGTTCTGGGCCCTGAAGCTTTCTTT
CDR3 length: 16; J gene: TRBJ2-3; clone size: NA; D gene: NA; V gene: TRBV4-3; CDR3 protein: CASSQDSRQHTDTQYF; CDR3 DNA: TGCGCCAGCAGCCAAGATAGTCGACAGCACACAGATACGCAGTATTTT
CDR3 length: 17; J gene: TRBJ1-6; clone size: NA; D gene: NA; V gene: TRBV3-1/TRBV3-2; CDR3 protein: CASSQEFRGSPYSPLHF; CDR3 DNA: TGTGCCAGCAGCCAAGAGTTCAGGGGATCCCCATATTCACCCCTCCACTTT
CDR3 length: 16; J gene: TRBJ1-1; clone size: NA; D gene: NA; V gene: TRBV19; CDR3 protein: CASSIGGTRKNTEAFF; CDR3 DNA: TGTGCCAGTAGTATAGGGGGGACAAGAAAGAACACTGAAGCTTTCTTT
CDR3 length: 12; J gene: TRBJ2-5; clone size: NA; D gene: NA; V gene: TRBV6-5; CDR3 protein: CASSKPDRTQYF; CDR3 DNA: TGTGCCAGCAGTAAGCCGGACAGAACCCAGTACTTC
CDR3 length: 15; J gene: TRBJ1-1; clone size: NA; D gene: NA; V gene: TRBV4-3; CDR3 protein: CASSQGRELNTEAFF; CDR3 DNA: TGCGCCAGCAGCCAAGGGCGGGAGTTGAACACTGAAGCTTTCTTT